This T cell receptor (beta chain) was observed in a study of blood T cell repertoires in COVID-19. Germline assignment: CDR1 LGHDT and CDR2 YNNKEL (reference sequence). This CDR3 is built from 14 residues. Original analysis: Amplification of reference gene primers was used by the study to estimate nucleated cell counts. The table came from immunoSEQ multiplex PCR; TCRdb's copy has only in-frame clones and leaves some out. V, J and clone size are taken as reported in that table, and D and trimming were inferred from the DNA itself. The sample lists 120,000 to 150,000 clones, 80% to 90% occurring once. In regard to this clone: The junction departs from the called germline gene at one end, perhaps through a read error.

This chain connects TRBV3-1 (or the pseudogene TRBV3-2) to TRBJ1-1, with 10 bases aligning to TRBD1. Sequenced sample: peripheral blood. The receptor was derived from a human donor with acute or convalescent COVID-19. The donor label of this sample is uncertain. The CDR3 spells CASSRGQGNPEAFF. In DNA form, the CDR3 reads TGTGCCAGCAGCCGGGGACAGGGGAACCCTGAAGCTTTCTTT.